The next 26 T cell receptor beta chains were all read from a single sample in a study of cytomegalovirus exposure and HLA in healthy donors. The PCR contained 60 Vbeta and 13 Jbeta primers. The data were produced by immunoSEQ multiplex PCR, yet TCRdb's version contains in-frame clones alone and is incomplete. This sample has some 220,000 clones, with just over 75% found just once. The sample consisted of PBMCs. The source is a woman aged 55-69 years in good health and CMV-seropositive.

This clone was seen only a few times. The rearrangement joins TRBV6-1 to TRBJ2-7; 8 bases align to TRBD1. This CDR3 region has 15 residues. Germline CDR1 and CDR2: MNHNS and SASEGT. Germline trimming cut 3 bases from V and 0 bases from J; bases unmatched to any gene: 4. CDR3 protein: CASSDRDRLSYEQYF. The CDR3, as DNA: TGTGCCAGCAGTGACAGGGACAGGCTCTCCTACGAGCAGTACTTC.

A note on this clone: At the DNA level, this CDR3 is encoded by other sequences in the same sample as well. The V gene is TRBV9, the J gene TRBJ2-1; TRBD1 matches 7 bases. Looked up from germline, CDR1 is SGDLS and CDR2 is YYNGEE. Trimming cost V 3 bases and J 0 bases; bases outside gene matches: 3. The CDR3 contains 15 residues. DNA for the CDR3: TGTGCCAGCAGCGCGGGACAGAGCTCCTACAATGAGCAGTTCTTC. Its protein product is CASSAGQSSYNEQFF.

The J gene is TRBJ1-2, the V gene TRBV19; tentatively, D is TRBD1 (5 bases). Trimming removed 2 bases from V and 0 bases from J, with 10 bases in between. The CDR3 is 15 amino acids. In germline, CDR1 is LNHDA, CDR2 SQIVND (reference sequence). The chain's CDR3 is CASSIRGTTNYGYTF. In DNA, the CDR3 is TGTGCCAGTAGTATACGGGGGACTACTAACTATGGCTACACCTTC.

This clone was recorded once. V and J are TRBV2 and TRBJ1-1, with D maybe TRBD1 (5 bases). Trimming shortened V by 5 bases and J by 6 bases, and 19 bases separated the two germline ends. Germline V gives CDR1 SNHLY, CDR2 FYNNEI. This CDR3 is 15 amino acids long. CDR3 coding DNA: TGTGCCAGCAGTCCTGCCGGGACGGGAGGGCCTGAAGCTTTCTTT. Encoded protein: CASSPAGTGGPEAFF.

This chain links TRBV5-1 with TRBJ2-1; a weak D match, TRBD2 (5 bases). CDR1 is SGHRS, CDR2 YFSETQ, per germline. The ends were cut back, 3 bases at V and 4 bases at J, with 11 bases in the middle. The CDR3 is 14 amino acids. The CDR3 spells CASSSLRAYNEQFF. In DNA form, the CDR3 reads TGCGCCAGCAGCTCGCTGCGGGCATACAATGAGCAGTTCTTC.

The chain is built from TRBV2 and TRBJ1-4; 12 bases line up with TRBD1. V lost 4 bases and J lost 8; bases outside the gene matches: 2. This CDR3 comprises 14 residues. The germline gives CDR1 SNHLY, CDR2 FYNNEI. The CDR3 loop is CASSGDRGREKLFF. The CDR3 nucleotides read TGTGCCAGCAGTGGGGACAGGGGGCGAGAAAAACTGTTTTTT.

V usage is TRBV5-1 and J usage is TRBJ2-5; 10 nucleotides match TRBD1. V shed 4 bases, J shed 5 bases, and the junction held 2 bases outside the gene matches. The CDR3 totals 13 residues. Germline V lookup: CDR1 SGHRS, CDR2 YFSETQ. Here the CDR3 reads CASSQGQGETQYF. Here the CDR3 DNA reads TGCGCCAGCAGCCAGGGACAGGGGGAGACCCAGTACTTC.

This sequence joins TRBV7-9 and TRBJ2-7; 8 bases align to TRBD2. J was trimmed by 0 bases and V by 1 base; bases with no gene match: 8. This CDR3 spans 17 amino acids. CDR1 is SEHNR and CDR2 is FQNEAQ in the germline V gene (reference sequence). CDR3 protein: CASSLGFRTSRSYEQYF. CDR3 bases: TGTGCCAGCAGCTTAGGTTTTCGGACTAGCCGCTCCTACGAGCAGTACTTC. Full variable domain (rest looked up from reference TRBV7-9 and TRBJ2-7): DTGVSQNPRHKITKRGQNVTFRCDPISEHNRLYWYRQTLGQGPEFLTYFQNEAQLEKSRLLSDRFSAERPKGSFSTLEIQRTEQGDSAMYLCASSLGFRTSRSYEQYFGPGTRLTVT.

The chain couples TRBV7-3 to TRBJ2-3; 8 bases align to TRBD1. Losses at the gene ends were 5 bases for V and 0 bases for J; bases not matched to a gene: 10. The CDR3 length is 17 residues. In germline, CDR1 is SGHTA, CDR2 FQGTGA. The CDR3 coding sequence is TGTGCCAGCAGCCCGACCGGGACAGGTCTTAGCACAGATACGCAGTATTTT. Its translation is CASSPTGTGLSTDTQYF.

The V call is TRBV9, the J call TRBJ1-6; possible D gene TRBD1, 6 bases. This CDR3 is 14 amino acids long. Germline loops: CDR1 SGDLS, CDR2 YYNGEE. Trimming took off 0 bases at V and 10 bases at J, with 11 bases between the two ends. CDR3 residues: CASSVEGGGSPLHF. The CDR3 nucleotides are TGTGCCAGCAGCGTAGAGGGAGGGGGGTCACCCCTCCACTTT.

The chain employs TRBV28 and TRBJ2-7, with TRBD1 as a possible D gene (6 bases). The germline gives CDR1 MDHEN, CDR2 SYDVKM. This CDR3 has 15 residues. Trimming left V 6 bases short and J 7 bases short, with 22 bases between. This CDR3 reads CASSRVGADGSEQYF. CDR3 sequence (DNA): TGTGCCAGCAGCCGCGTGGGGGCGGATGGGTCGGAGCAGTACTTC.

The rearrangement uses TRBV18 and TRBJ2-1, with D possibly TRBD2 on 6 matching bases. Trimming shortened V by 1 base and J by 0 bases, and 13 bases separated the two germline ends. CDR1 KGHSH and CDR2 LQKENI come from the germline V gene. The CDR3 covers 17 residues. The CDR3 here is CASSPQASVSSYNEQFF. CDR3 in DNA: TGTGCCAGCTCACCACAGGCTAGCGTGAGCTCCTACAATGAGCAGTTCTTC.

The chain employs TRBV28 and TRBJ2-7; TRBD2 agrees at 14 bases. Germline lookup yields CDR1 MDHEN and CDR2 SYDVKM. V was clipped by 5 bases and J by 3 bases; unmatched bases: 3. The CDR3 loop spans 15 amino acids. CDR3 amino acids: CASSSGTSGSYEQYF. CDR3 DNA: TGTGCCAGCAGTAGCGGGACTAGCGGGAGCTACGAGCAGTACTTC.

This clone appeared once. The chain employs TRBV7-9 and TRBJ1-2; TRBD1 aligns across 7 bases. With V trimmed by 5 bases and J by 14 bases, 14 bases remained unmatched. The CDR3 is 13 amino acids. Germline V gene data show CDR1 as SEHNR and CDR2 as FQNEAQ (reference sequence). The CDR3, as DNA: TGTGCCAGCAGCCTGAACAACGGACAGGCGCAAACCTTC. Translated, it gives CASSLNNGQAQTF.

This rearrangement joins TRBV10-1 to TRBJ2-1; D gene unclear. There are 13 residues in the CDR3. The V gene's germline CDR1 is WNHNN and CDR2 SYGVQD (reference sequence). The germline V and J ends were trimmed by 5 bases and 5 bases, with 10 bases remaining between them. As DNA, the CDR3 is TGCGCCAGCAGTTTAACAGAGAACAATGAGCAGTTCTTC. Amino acid sequence: CASSLTENNEQFF.

J is TRBJ2-7 and V is TRBV18; D gene uncertain. The germline gives CDR1 KGHSH, CDR2 LQKENI. This CDR3 region has 13 residues. Trimming took off 3 bases at V and 5 bases at J, with 11 bases between the two ends. The CDR3 DNA reads as TGTGCCAGCTCACCCGCTATGAACCACGAGCAGTACTTC. This translates into CASSPAMNHEQYF.

This clone turned up a few times. The V and J genes are TRBV19 and TRBJ2-2; 8 bases align to TRBD2. This CDR3 has 15 residues. Germline values: CDR1 LNHDA, CDR2 SQIVND (reference sequence). V was pared by 3 bases and J by 5 bases, with 5 bases of the junction left unmatched. This chain's CDR3 is CASSISGGSTGELFF. The CDR3 bases are TGTGCCAGTAGTATCAGCGGGGGCTCAACCGGGGAGCTGTTTTTT.

The CDR3 DNA follows: TGTGCCAGTAGTATCGGACAGGGTGACGGCTACACCTTC. Its protein is CASSIGQGDGYTF. The chain uses TRBV19 and TRBJ1-2; 8 nucleotides line up with TRBD1. Trimming took 3 bases from V and 8 from J; bases not matched to a gene: 5. The V gene's germline CDR1 is LNHDA and CDR2 SQIVND (reference sequence). There are 13 residues in the CDR3.

The chain has TRBV15 and TRBJ2-2; no reliable D call. CDR3 length: 15 residues. Germline V CDR1 and CDR2: LNHNV, YYDKDF (reference sequence). The V gene lost 0 bases and the J gene lost 4 bases, with 9 bases spanning the gap. CDR3 sequence reads: CATSRDTPLTGELFF. Written as DNA, the CDR3 is TGTGCCACCAGCAGAGATACCCCACTCACCGGGGAGCTGTTTTTT.

This clone was seen only a few times. The sample contains more than one DNA sequence encoding this CDR3. This rearrangement joins TRBV18 to TRBJ2-5; no firm D call. Germline CDR1 KGHSH, CDR2 LQKENI. V was trimmed by 2 bases and J by 2 bases, leaving 6 bases between them. The CDR3 has 13 residues. CDR3 amino acids: CASSPSLQETQYF. CDR3 DNA: TGTGCCAGCTCACCAAGTCTACAAGAGACCCAGTACTTC.

V gene TRBV28 combines with J gene TRBJ1-2, with 12 bases that match TRBD1. CDR3 length equals 17 residues. Germline assignment: CDR1 MDHEN and CDR2 SYDVKM. The J segment lost 0 bases and the V segment lost 0 bases, leaving 2 bases of the junction unmatched. The CDR3 bases are TGTGCCAGCAGTTTATGGGGACAGGGGGCAGCTAACTATGGCTACACCTTC. It translates to CASSLWGQGAANYGYTF.

This clone showed up just once. The gene calls are TRBV19 and TRBJ2-1; 9 bases align to TRBD2. Germline V CDR1 and CDR2: LNHDA, SQIVND (reference sequence). Trimming cost V 6 bases and J 5 bases; bases outside gene matches: 8. This CDR3 has 15 amino acids. The CDR3 DNA reads as TGTGCCAGTAGAACCGGGACTAGCTTAGACAATGAGCAGTTCTTC. Translation: CASRTGTSLDNEQFF.

J is TRBJ2-7 and V is TRBV5-4; the match to TRBD1 covers 8 bases. The CDR3 length is 13 residues. The V segment lost 4 bases and the J segment 5 bases; nucleotides outside the gene matches: 5. Germline lookup yields CDR1 SGHNT and CDR2 YYREEE (reference sequence). In nucleotides, the CDR3 is TGTGCCAGCAGCGTCAAGACAGGGGACGAGCAGTACTTC. This sequence encodes CASSVKTGDEQYF.

This chain joins TRBV9 and TRBJ1-2, with D maybe TRBD1 (5 bases). The V end was cut by 4 bases, the J end by 4 bases, with 20 bases between. The CDR3 has 16 amino acids. Per the germline V gene, CDR1 is SGDLS and CDR2 is YYNGEE. Here the CDR3 DNA reads TGTGCCAGCAGCCTATTCTCCGCGGGAGGGGTCTATGGCTACACCTTC. Translating it yields CASSLFSAGGVYGYTF.

CDR3 residues: CASSLMAGAYNEQFF. The CDR3 nucleotides are TGCGCCAGCAGCTTGATGGCGGGAGCTTACAATGAGCAGTTCTTC. The gene calls are TRBV5-1 and TRBJ2-1; 7 bases fit TRBD2. V dropped 1 base and J dropped 4; count of bases not matched to a gene: 5. CDR1 and CDR2 (germline): SGHRS, YFSETQ. This CDR3 has 15 amino acids.

This clone was counted a single time. The V call is TRBV18, the J call TRBJ2-1, with unresolved D. Looked up from germline, CDR1 is KGHSH and CDR2 is LQKENI. V shed 0 bases and J shed 7 bases, with 7 bases lying between them. The CDR3 covers 13 residues. The CDR3 spells CASSPPSRNEQFF. In nucleotides, the CDR3 is TGTGCCAGCTCACCACCGTCGCGGAATGAGCAGTTCTTC.